The 32 T cell receptor beta chains below all came from one sample that was sequenced in a study of persistence of HIV-infected CD4 T cells. The libraries were made with immunoSEQ version 4 in survey mode. Profiled with immunoSEQ multiplex PCR; TCRdb holds only in-frame clones, not every one. The sample yields about 32,000 clones, 65% to 90% seen once. Overlapping HIV-1 Gag 15-mer peptides at around 1 ug per peptide per mL were used. CD40L-negative CD69-negative CD45RO-high memory CD4+ T cells were sorted as populations depleted of antigen-responding cells. Antigens for these TCRs are unknown. The input for sequencing was CD4+ T cells sorted from PBMCs after approximately 20-hour stimulation, taken from a patient who received antiretroviral therapy. These receptors were obtained from an adult woman with HIV who was CMV-seropositive.

The V call is TRBV7-9, the J call TRBJ2-5; tentatively, D is TRBD2 (5 bases). V lost 5 bases to trimming and J lost 2 bases, with 15 bases between them. The CDR3 consists of 15 residues. Germline CDR1 is SEHNR and CDR2 is FQNEAQ (reference sequence). This chain's CDR3 is CASSPFYGKQETQYF. The CDR3 DNA sequence: TGTGCCAGCAGCCCCTTTTACGGGAAACAAGAGACCCAGTACTTC.

The genes are TRBV7-8 and TRBJ1-3; D unclear. This CDR3 region has 11 residues. The V end was cut by 5 bases, the J end by 9 bases, with 8 bases between. Germline lookup yields CDR1 SGHVS and CDR2 FQNEAQ. CDR3 sequence (DNA): TGTGCCAGCAGCCCGGGAGCCACCATATATTTT. Protein: CASSPGATIYF.

The chain is built from TRBV7-9 and TRBJ1-1; TRBD1 matches at 8 bases. V lost 8 bases, J lost 7 bases, and 6 bases stayed unmatched. The CDR3 contains 12 residues. Germline CDR1 SEHNR, CDR2 FQNEAQ (reference sequence). This chain's CDR3 is CASGGQGIEAFF. In nucleotides, the CDR3 is TGTGCCAGCGGAGGACAGGGAATTGAAGCTTTCTTT.

This clone was detected a few times. The chain uses TRBV13 and TRBJ2-7; 11 nucleotides match TRBD2. Germline lookup yields CDR1 PRHDT and CDR2 FYEKMQ (reference sequence). The CDR3 has 14 amino acids. V dropped 2 bases and J dropped 6; count of bases not matched to a gene: 3. The CDR3 protein is CASSLIAGGIEQYF. The CDR3 DNA is TGTGCCAGCAGCTTAATAGCGGGAGGGATCGAGCAGTACTTC. Full variable domain (rest looked up from reference TRBV13 and TRBJ2-7): AAGVIQSPRHLIKEKRETATLKCYPIPRHDTVYWYQQGPGQDPQFLISFYEKMQSDKGSIPDRFSAQQFSDYHSELNMSSLELGDSALYFCASSLIAGGIEQYFGPGTRLTVT.

J is TRBJ1-1 and V is TRBV10-3; D unresolved. This CDR3 is built from 12 residues. Germline CDR1 ENHRY, CDR2 SYGVKD. V was trimmed by 3 bases and J by 3 bases, leaving 5 bases between them. Written as DNA, the CDR3 is TGTGCCATCAGTGAAAGGGACACTGAAGCTTTCTTT. It is translated as CAISERDTEAFF.

This chain connects TRBV4-3 to TRBJ2-5; TRBD2 might be the D (6 bases). Trimming stripped 2 bases from V and 4 bases from J, with 14 bases between. The CDR3 loop spans 15 amino acids. Germline V CDR1 and CDR2: LGHNA, YSLEER. In DNA form, the CDR3 reads TGCGCCAGCAGCCAAAGCGGGCAGAGCGGAGAGACCCAGTACTTC. Residues: CASSQSGQSGETQYF.

V usage is TRBV30 and J usage is TRBJ2-1, with 8 positions matching TRBD1. The CDR3 extends over 14 amino acids. Germline V gives CDR1 GTSNPN, CDR2 SVGIG (reference sequence). Trimming at V came to 8 bases and at J to 8 bases, leaving 14 bases not matched to a gene. CDR3 loop: CAREAGGMRDEQFF. CDR3 sequence (DNA): TGTGCCCGCGAAGCAGGGGGCATGAGAGATGAGCAGTTCTTC.

The chain couples TRBV30 to TRBJ1-1; TRBD1 is a possible D gene (6 bases). Germline-derived CDR1 and CDR2 are GTSNPN and SVGIG (reference sequence). The V and J ends lost 5 bases and 4 bases respectively, with 14 bases between them. There are 13 residues in the CDR3. The CDR3 loop reads CAWSGGAGTEAFF. CDR3 in DNA: TGTGCCTGGTCCGGGGGGGCGGGCACTGAAGCTTTCTTT.

This chain links TRBV6-5 with TRBJ1-5, with D tentatively TRBD1 (6 bases). Germline V gene lookup returns CDR1 MNHEY and CDR2 SVGAGI. Trimming stripped 4 bases from V and 4 bases from J, with 17 bases between. This CDR3 has 16 amino acids. The CDR3 region is CASSFQTRGPNQPQHF. For the CDR3, the DNA is TGTGCCAGCAGTTTCCAAACCAGGGGTCCAAATCAGCCCCAGCATTTT.

This rearrangement joins TRBV18 to TRBJ2-1, with no clear D. CDR1 is KGHSH and CDR2 is LQKENI in the germline V gene. V lost 0 bases, J lost 6 bases, and 6 bases lay in between. CDR3 size: 13 residues. This CDR3 reads CASSPPTGNEQFF. DNA of the CDR3: TGTGCCAGCTCACCACCAACCGGCAATGAGCAGTTCTTC.

The V call is TRBV30, the J call TRBJ2-7; no clear D. With 0 bases removed from V and 6 bases from J, the gap between germline ends came to 18 bases. Per germline, CDR1 GTSNPN and CDR2 SVGIG (reference sequence). The CDR3 totals 15 residues. The CDR3 is CAWSVQSGTPREQYF. CDR3 nucleotides: TGTGCCTGGAGTGTACAGAGTGGAACTCCCCGCGAGCAGTACTTC.

This clone was observed a few times. The V call is TRBV7-6, the J call TRBJ1-6; TRBD1 might be the D (6 bases). CDR1 SGHVS and CDR2 FNYEAQ come from the germline V gene. V shed 6 bases and J shed 10 bases, with 19 bases lying between them. The CDR3 loop spans 15 amino acids. CDR3 sequence: CASRGKQGSRSPLHF. CDR3 nucleotides: TGTGCCAGCAGAGGAAAACAGGGATCAAGGTCACCCCTCCACTTT.

The chain has TRBV5-4 and TRBJ1-5; D gene ambiguous. V gave up 0 bases and J gave up 1 base, with 8 bases separating them. CDR1 SGHNT and CDR2 YYREEE come from the germline V gene (reference sequence). This CDR3 is 15 amino acids long. The CDR3 here is CASSLGGGSNQPQHF. DNA for the CDR3: TGTGCCAGCAGCTTGGGGGGAGGGAGCAATCAGCCCCAGCATTTT.

DNA for the CDR3: TGTGCCAGCAGCCAGGCCGACCGGGACAGGGGGCGTTCACCCCTCCACTTT. The encoded protein is CASSQADRDRGRSPLHF. The rearrangement uses TRBV3-1 (or the pseudogene TRBV3-2) and TRBJ1-6; 12 bases map to TRBD1. Germline V lookup: CDR1 LGHDT, CDR2 YNNKEL (reference sequence). CDR3 length: 17 residues. V was pared by 3 bases and J by 9 bases, with 9 bases of the junction left unmatched.

This chain joins TRBV7-7 and TRBJ2-5; D possibly corresponds to TRBD2 (5 bases). The CDR3 is made up of 15 amino acids. The V and J ends lost 2 bases and 2 bases respectively, with 12 bases between them. The germline V gene encodes CDR1 SSHAT and CDR2 FNYEAQ (reference sequence). Written as DNA, the CDR3 is TGTGCCAGCAGCTTATATTCGGGGATTCAAGAGACCCAGTACTTC. This translates into CASSLYSGIQETQYF.

The J gene is TRBJ1-2, the V gene TRBV9; no definite D call. Germline V lookup: CDR1 SGDLS, CDR2 YYNGEE. The ends were cut back, 4 bases at V and 7 bases at J, with 14 bases in the middle. The CDR3 runs to 13 residues. The CDR3 sequence is CASSQAVDGGYTF. The CDR3 coding sequence is TGTGCCAGCAGCCAAGCAGTGGACGGTGGCTACACCTTC.

The V and J genes are TRBV15 and TRBJ2-7; D is perhaps TRBD2 (7 bases). V shed 1 base and J shed 2 bases, with 15 bases lying between them. The CDR3 spans 16 residues. Per the germline V gene, CDR1 is LNHNV and CDR2 is YYDKDF (reference sequence). CDR3 sequence (DNA): TGTGCCACCAGCAGAGCCACCGGGGGGACAACCTACGAGCAGTACTTC. Its translation is CATSRATGGTTYEQYF.

This chain connects TRBV2 to TRBJ2-7; 11 nucleotides line up with TRBD1. The CDR3 has 15 amino acids. The V gene's germline CDR1 is SNHLY and CDR2 FYNNEI. V lost 5 bases to trimming and J lost 2 bases; unmatched junction nucleotides: 5. CDR3 in DNA: TGTGCCAGCAGTACGCCGGGACAGGGGGCCTACGAGCAGTACTTC. Encoded protein: CASSTPGQGAYEQYF. Full variable domain (rest looked up from reference TRBV2 and TRBJ2-7): EPEVTQTPSHQVTQMGQEVILRCVPISNHLYFYWYRQILGQKVEFLVSFYNNEISEKSEIFDDQFSVERPDGSNFTLKIRSTKLEDSAMYFCASSTPGQGAYEQYFGPGTRLTVT.

The chain combines TRBV5-1 with TRBJ2-5; 9 positions match TRBD1. CDR1 SGHRS and CDR2 YFSETQ come from the germline V gene. V was pared by 2 bases and J by 3 bases, with 8 bases of the junction left unmatched. This CDR3 spans 16 amino acids. The CDR3: CASSLGARDREETQYF. The CDR3, as DNA: TGCGCCAGCAGCTTAGGAGCGCGGGACAGGGAAGAGACCCAGTACTTC.

The rearrangement links TRBV29-1 to TRBJ2-5; weak D call: TRBD1 (8 bases). CDR3 length: 13 amino acids. V was pared by 0 bases and J by 7 bases, with 12 bases between. Germline V CDR1 and CDR2: SQVTM, ANQGSEA. CDR3 region: CSVEEHRGGTQYF. The CDR3 region has the DNA TGCAGCGTTGAAGAGCACAGGGGGGGGACCCAGTACTTC.

The chain employs TRBV3-1 (or the pseudogene TRBV3-2) and TRBJ1-1, with 9 bases that match TRBD1. CDR1 and CDR2 (germline): LGHDT, YNNKEL (reference sequence). The CDR3 runs to 13 residues. J lost 11 bases, V lost 5 bases, and 9 bases had no gene match. In nucleotides, the CDR3 is TGTGCCAGCAGCTCCGGACAGGGGAAGGTCGCTTTCTTT. Residues: CASSSGQGKVAFF.

V gene TRBV5-1 combines with J gene TRBJ1-1, with D hard to call. The CDR3 loop spans 16 amino acids. The V gene's germline CDR1 is SGHRS and CDR2 YFSETQ. V was pared by 4 bases and J by 11 bases, with 27 bases between. This CDR3 is CASSTTARVSGLAAFF. DNA of the CDR3: TGCGCCAGCAGCACCACCGCGAGGGTGAGTGGACTGGCGGCTTTCTTT. The full variable domain, with the rest looked up from reference TRBV5-1 and TRBJ1-1, is KAGVTQTPRYLIKTRGQQVTLSCSPISGHRSVSWYQQTPGQGLQFLFEYFSETQRNKGNFPGRFSGRQFSNSRSEMNVSTLELGDSALYLCASSTTARVSGLAAFFGQGTRLTVV.

The rearrangement uses TRBV7-2 and TRBJ1-1; D is uncertain. Germline V lookup: CDR1 SGHTA, CDR2 FQGNSA. This CDR3 has 17 amino acids. The V and J ends lost 2 bases and 8 bases respectively, with 24 bases between them. For the CDR3, the DNA is TGTGCCAGCAGCTTAATACGTAGGACCCAAGTCCAAATGGAAGCTTTCTTT. It specifies CASSLIRRTQVQMEAFF.

J is TRBJ2-5 and V is TRBV7-9; D not certain. With 2 bases removed from V and 5 bases from J, the gap between germline ends came to 6 bases. Germline V gives CDR1 SEHNR, CDR2 FQNEAQ (reference sequence). The CDR3 runs 12 residues. The CDR3 sequence is CASSLMGETQYF. CDR3 DNA sequence: TGTGCCAGCAGCTTAATGGGGGAGACCCAGTACTTC.

The V gene is TRBV29-1, the J gene TRBJ1-3; a possible D gene is TRBD1 (5 bases). Looked up from germline, CDR1 is SQVTM and CDR2 is ANQGSEA. The CDR3 has 15 residues. V was cut by 6 bases and J by 2 bases, with 17 bases left in between. CDR3 nucleotides: TGCAGCGTAGCTGTAGGGGACCGGACTGGAAACACCATATATTTT. Translating it yields CSVAVGDRTGNTIYF.

This chain links TRBV28 with TRBJ2-2; D is tentatively TRBD1 or TRBD2 (6 bases each). There are 17 residues in the CDR3. Trimming stripped 5 bases from V and 1 base from J, with 17 bases between. CDR1 and CDR2 from the germline V gene are MDHEN and SYDVKM. The CDR3 here is CASSRNAKGGNTGELFF. The CDR3 DNA is TGTGCCAGCAGTAGAAACGCCAAGGGGGGGAACACCGGGGAGCTGTTTTTT.

The V and J genes are TRBV5-1 and TRBJ1-2; D remains unclear. The CDR3 covers 14 residues. CDR1 and CDR2 from the germline V gene are SGHRS and YFSETQ. The V gene lost 0 bases and the J gene lost 3 bases, with 9 bases spanning the gap. The CDR3 nucleotides are TGCGCCAGCAGCTTGGACACTACGGACTATGGCTACACCTTC. Amino acids: CASSLDTTDYGYTF.

CDR3 amino acids: CASSSTTSRRTDTQYF. In nucleotides, the CDR3 is TGTGCCAGCAGCTCCACGACTAGCAGACGCACAGATACGCAGTATTTT. The rearrangement joins TRBV7-6 to TRBJ2-3; 7 nucleotides align to TRBD2. Germline lookup yields CDR1 SGHVS and CDR2 FNYEAQ. V lost 4 bases, J lost 1 base, and 8 bases stayed unmatched. This CDR3 is built from 16 residues. Based on the CDR3 plus reference TRBV7-6 and TRBJ2-3, the full variable domain is GAGVSQSPRYKVTKRGQDVALRCDPISGHVSLYWYRQALGQGPEFLTYFNYEAQQDKSGLPNDRFSAERPEGSISTLTIQRTEQRDSAMYRCASSSTTSRRTDTQYFGPGTRLTVL.

The chain employs TRBV18 and TRBJ1-2; 10 bases map to TRBD1. The CDR3 totals 15 residues. With 3 bases clipped from V and 8 bases from J, the junction kept 9 bases outside the gene matches. Germline CDR1 and CDR2: KGHSH and LQKENI. The CDR3 nucleotides read TGTGCCAGCTCACCCGGGACAGGGGTAATGCGGGGCTACACCTTC. Translated: CASSPGTGVMRGYTF. The whole variable domain, remainder taken from reference TRBV18 and TRBJ1-2, is NAGVMQNPRHLVRRRGQEARLRCSPMKGHSHVYWYRQLPEEGLKFMVYLQKENIIDESGMPKERFSAEFPKEGPSILRIQQVVRGDSAAYFCASSPGTGVMRGYTFGSGTRLTVV.

This clone was counted a single time. The chain recombines TRBV14 with TRBJ2-6, with unresolved D. The CDR3 spans 15 residues. Trimming removed 6 bases from V and 0 bases from J, with 9 bases in between. CDR1 SGHDN and CDR2 FVKESK come from the germline V gene. The CDR3 sequence: CASSPLLSGANVLTF. The CDR3 coding sequence is TGTGCCAGCAGTCCCCTCCTCTCTGGGGCCAACGTCCTGACTTTC.

The chain employs TRBV19 and TRBJ2-5; 12 bases line up with TRBD2. Germline CDR1 LNHDA, CDR2 SQIVND (reference sequence). This CDR3 has 14 amino acids. The trim removed 4 bases at V and 5 bases at J, leaving 2 bases unmatched. DNA for the CDR3: TGTGCCAGTAGTAAGACTAGCGGGGGCGAGACCCAGTACTTC. It specifies CASSKTSGGETQYF.

The rearrangement links TRBV5-1 to TRBJ2-5; 13 bases agree with TRBD2. The V and J ends lost 2 bases and 4 bases, in that order; junction bases with no gene match: 11. Looked up from germline, CDR1 is SGHRS and CDR2 is YFSETQ. The CDR3 contains 18 residues. The CDR3 coding sequence is TGCGCCAGCAGCTTAGGACTAGCGGGAGCTTCGCCGAGAGAGACCCAGTACTTC. Amino acids: CASSLGLAGASPRETQYF.